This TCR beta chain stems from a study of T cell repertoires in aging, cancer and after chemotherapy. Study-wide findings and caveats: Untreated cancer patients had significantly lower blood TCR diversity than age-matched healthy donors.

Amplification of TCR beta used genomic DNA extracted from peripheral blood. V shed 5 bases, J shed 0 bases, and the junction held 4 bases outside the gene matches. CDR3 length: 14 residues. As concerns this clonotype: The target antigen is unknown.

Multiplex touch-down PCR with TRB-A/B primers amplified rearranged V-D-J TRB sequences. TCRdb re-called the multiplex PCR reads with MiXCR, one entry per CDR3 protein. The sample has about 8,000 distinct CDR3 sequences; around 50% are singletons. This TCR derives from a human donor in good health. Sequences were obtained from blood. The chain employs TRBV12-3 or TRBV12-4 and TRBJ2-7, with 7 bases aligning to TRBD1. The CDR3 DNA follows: TGTGCCAGCAGTCAGGACAGGACCTCCTACGAGCAGTACTTC. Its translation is CASSQDRTSYEQYF.